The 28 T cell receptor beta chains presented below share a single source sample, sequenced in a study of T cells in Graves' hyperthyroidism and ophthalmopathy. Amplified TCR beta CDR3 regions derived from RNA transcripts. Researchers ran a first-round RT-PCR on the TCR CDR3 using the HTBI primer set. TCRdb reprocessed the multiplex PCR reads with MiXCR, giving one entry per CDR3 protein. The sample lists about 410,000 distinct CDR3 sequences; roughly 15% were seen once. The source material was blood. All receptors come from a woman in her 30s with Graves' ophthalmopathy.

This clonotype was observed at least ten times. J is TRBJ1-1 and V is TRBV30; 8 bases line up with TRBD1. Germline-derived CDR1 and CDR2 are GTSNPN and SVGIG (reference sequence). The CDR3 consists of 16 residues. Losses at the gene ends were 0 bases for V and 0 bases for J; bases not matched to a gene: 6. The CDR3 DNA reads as TGTGCCTGGAGTGTAGGATCAGGGGGCCTGAACACTGAAGCTTTCTTT. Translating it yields CAWSVGSGGLNTEAFF.

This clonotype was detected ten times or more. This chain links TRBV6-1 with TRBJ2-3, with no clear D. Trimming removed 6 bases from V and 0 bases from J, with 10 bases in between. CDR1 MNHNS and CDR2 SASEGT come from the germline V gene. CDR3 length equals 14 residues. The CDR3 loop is CASRPPWSTDTQYF. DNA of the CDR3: TGTGCCAGCAGGCCCCCTTGGAGCACAGATACGCAGTATTTT.

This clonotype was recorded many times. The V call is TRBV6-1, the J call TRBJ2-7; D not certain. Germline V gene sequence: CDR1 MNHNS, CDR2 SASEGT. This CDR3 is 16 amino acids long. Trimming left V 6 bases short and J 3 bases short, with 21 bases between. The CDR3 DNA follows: TGTGCCAGCAGGGTGGCGGCGAGCTCAAACCTCTACGAGCAGTACTTC. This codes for CASRVAASSNLYEQYF.

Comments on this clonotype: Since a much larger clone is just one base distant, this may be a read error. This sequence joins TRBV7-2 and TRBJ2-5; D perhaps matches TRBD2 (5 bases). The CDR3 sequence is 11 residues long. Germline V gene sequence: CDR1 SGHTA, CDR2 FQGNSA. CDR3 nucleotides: TGTGCCAGCAGCTTGTGGGAGACCCAGCACTTC. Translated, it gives CASSLWETQHF.

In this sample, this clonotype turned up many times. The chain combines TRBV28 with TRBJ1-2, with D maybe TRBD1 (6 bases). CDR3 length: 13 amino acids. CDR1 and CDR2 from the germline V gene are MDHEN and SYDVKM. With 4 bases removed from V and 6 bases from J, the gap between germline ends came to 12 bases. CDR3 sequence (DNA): TGTGCCAGCAGTTATAGGGGGGAGGATGGCTACACCTTC. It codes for CASSYRGEDGYTF.

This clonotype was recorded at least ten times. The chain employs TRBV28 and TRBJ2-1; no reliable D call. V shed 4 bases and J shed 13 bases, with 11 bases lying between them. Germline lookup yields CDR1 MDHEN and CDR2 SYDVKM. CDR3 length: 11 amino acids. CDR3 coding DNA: TGTGCCAGCAGTTCAGCCGCGAGACAGTTCTTC. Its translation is CASSSAARQFF. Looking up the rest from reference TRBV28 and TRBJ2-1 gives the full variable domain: DVKVTQSSRYLVKRTGEKVFLECVQDMDHENMFWYRQDPGLGLRLIYFSYDVKMKEKGDIPEGYSVSREKKERFSLILESASTNQTSMYLCASSSAARQFFGPGTRLTVL.

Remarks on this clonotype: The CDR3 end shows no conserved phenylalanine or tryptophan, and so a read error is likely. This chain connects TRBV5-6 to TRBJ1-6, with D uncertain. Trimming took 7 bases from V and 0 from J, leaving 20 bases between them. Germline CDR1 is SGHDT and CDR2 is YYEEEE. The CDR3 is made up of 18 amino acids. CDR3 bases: TGTGCCAGCGGCTCTAACAGAGGGCTCGCCTCCTATAATTCACCCCTCCACTCT. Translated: CASGSNRGLASYNSPLHS.

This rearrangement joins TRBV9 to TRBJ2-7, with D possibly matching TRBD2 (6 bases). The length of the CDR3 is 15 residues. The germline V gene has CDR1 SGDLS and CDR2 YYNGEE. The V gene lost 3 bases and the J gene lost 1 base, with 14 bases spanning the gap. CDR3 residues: CASSGGVSKSYEQYF. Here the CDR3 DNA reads TGTGCCAGCAGCGGCGGGGTTTCTAAATCCTACGAGCAGTACTTC.

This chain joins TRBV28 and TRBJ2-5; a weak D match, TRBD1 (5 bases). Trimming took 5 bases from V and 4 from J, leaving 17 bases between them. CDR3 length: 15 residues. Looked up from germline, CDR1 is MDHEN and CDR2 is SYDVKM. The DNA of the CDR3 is TGTGCCAGCAGTCCCTCAGGGTGGTCTGGAGAGACCCAGTACTTC. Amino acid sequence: CASSPSGWSGETQYF.

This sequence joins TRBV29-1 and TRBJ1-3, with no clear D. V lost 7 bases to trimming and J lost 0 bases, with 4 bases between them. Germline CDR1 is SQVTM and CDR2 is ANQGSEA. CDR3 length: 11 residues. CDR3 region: CSAFSGNTIYF. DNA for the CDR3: TGCAGCGCATTCTCTGGAAACACCATATATTTT.

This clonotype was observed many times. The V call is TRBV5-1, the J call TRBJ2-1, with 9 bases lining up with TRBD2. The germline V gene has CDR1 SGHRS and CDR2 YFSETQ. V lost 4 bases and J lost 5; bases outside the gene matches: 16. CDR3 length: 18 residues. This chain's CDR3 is CASSQPPWRGGLDNEQFF. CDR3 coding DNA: TGCGCCAGCAGCCAACCACCCTGGCGGGGGGGCCTTGACAATGAGCAGTTCTTC.

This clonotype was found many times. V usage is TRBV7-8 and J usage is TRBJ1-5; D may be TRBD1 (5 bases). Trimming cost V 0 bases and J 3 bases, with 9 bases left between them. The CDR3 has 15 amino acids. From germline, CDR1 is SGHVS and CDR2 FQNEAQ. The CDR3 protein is CASSLAREVNQPQHF. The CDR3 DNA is TGTGCCAGCAGCTTAGCCAGGGAGGTCAATCAGCCCCAGCATTTT.

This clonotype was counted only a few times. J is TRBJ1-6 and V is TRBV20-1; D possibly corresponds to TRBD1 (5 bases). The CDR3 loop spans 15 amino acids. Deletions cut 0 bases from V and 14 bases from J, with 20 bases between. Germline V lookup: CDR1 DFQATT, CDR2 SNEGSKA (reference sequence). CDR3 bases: TGCAGTGCTAGAGATCAGCAGGGATATATTCGAGCCCTCCACTTT. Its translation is CSARDQQGYIRALHF.

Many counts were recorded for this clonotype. As DNA, the CDR3 is TGCGCCAGCAGCTTGGAGTTCCCTAACACTGAAGCTTTCTTT. Protein: CASSLEFPNTEAFF. V is TRBV5-1 and J is TRBJ1-1; no definite D call. V was trimmed by 0 bases and J by 2 bases, leaving 8 bases between them. Germline V lookup: CDR1 SGHRS, CDR2 YFSETQ. CDR3 length: 14 amino acids.

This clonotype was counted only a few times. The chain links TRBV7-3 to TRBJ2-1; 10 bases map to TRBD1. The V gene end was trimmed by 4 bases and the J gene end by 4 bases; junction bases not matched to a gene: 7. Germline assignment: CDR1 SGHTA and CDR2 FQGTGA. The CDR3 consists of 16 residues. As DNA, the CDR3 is TGTGCCAGCAGCTCGACCCGGGACAGGGGATACAATGAGCAGTTCTTC. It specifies CASSSTRDRGYNEQFF.

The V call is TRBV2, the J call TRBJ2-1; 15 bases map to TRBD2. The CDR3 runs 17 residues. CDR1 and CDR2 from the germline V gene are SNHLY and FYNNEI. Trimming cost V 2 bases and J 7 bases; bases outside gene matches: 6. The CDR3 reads CASSELGLAGGGNEQFF. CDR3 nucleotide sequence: TGTGCCAGCAGTGAATTGGGACTAGCGGGAGGAGGGAATGAGCAGTTCTTC.

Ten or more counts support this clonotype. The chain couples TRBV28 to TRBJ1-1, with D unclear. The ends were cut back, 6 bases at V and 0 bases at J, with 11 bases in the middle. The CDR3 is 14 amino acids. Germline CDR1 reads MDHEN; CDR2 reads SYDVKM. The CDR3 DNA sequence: TGTGCCAGCAGAGGGTCGGGTGTGAACACTGAAGCTTTCTTT. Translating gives CASRGSGVNTEAFF.

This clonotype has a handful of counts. CDR3 bases: TGTGCCAGCTCACCTAGGACAGGGTCTTATAATTCACCCCTCCACTTT. It codes for CASSPRTGSYNSPLHF. V usage is TRBV18 and J usage is TRBJ1-6, with 8 positions matching TRBD1. The CDR3 consists of 16 residues. CDR1 is KGHSH and CDR2 is LQKENI in the germline V gene. J lost 4 bases, V lost 3 bases, and 5 bases had no gene match.

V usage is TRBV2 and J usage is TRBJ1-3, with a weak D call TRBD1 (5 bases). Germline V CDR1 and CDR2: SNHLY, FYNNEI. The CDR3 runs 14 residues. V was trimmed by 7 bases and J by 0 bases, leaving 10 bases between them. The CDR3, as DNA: TGTGCCAGCAAAGACAGTAGCTCTGGAAACACCATATATTTT. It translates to CASKDSSSGNTIYF.

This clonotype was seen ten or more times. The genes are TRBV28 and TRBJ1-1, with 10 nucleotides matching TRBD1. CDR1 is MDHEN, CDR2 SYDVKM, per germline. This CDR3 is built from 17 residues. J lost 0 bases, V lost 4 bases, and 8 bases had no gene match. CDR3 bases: TGTGCCAGCAGTTCCTGGGACAGGGGCCCGTTGAACACTGAAGCTTTCTTT. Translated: CASSSWDRGPLNTEAFF. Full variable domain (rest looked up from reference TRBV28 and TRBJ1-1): DVKVTQSSRYLVKRTGEKVFLECVQDMDHENMFWYRQDPGLGLRLIYFSYDVKMKEKGDIPEGYSVSREKKERFSLILESASTNQTSMYLCASSSWDRGPLNTEAFFGQGTRLTVV.

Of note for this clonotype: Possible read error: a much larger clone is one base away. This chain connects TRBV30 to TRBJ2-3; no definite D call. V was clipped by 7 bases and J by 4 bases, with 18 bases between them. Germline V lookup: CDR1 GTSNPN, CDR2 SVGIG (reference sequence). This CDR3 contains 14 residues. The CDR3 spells CASSTAVYADTQYF. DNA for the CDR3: TGTGCCTCGTCGACGGCAGTCTACGCAGATACGCAGTATTTT.

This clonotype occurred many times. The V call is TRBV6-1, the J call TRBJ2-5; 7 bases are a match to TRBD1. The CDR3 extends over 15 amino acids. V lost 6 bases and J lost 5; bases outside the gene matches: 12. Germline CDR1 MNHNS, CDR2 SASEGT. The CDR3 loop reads CASRQGPQVLETQYF. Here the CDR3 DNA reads TGTGCCAGCAGACAGGGGCCCCAAGTCTTGGAGACCCAGTACTTC.

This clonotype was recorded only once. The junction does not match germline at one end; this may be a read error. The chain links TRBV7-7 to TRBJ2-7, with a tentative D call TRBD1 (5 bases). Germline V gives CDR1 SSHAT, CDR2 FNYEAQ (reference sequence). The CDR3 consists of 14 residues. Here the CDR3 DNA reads TGTGCTAGCAGCCCGAGGACAAGTACGTACGAGCAGTACTTC. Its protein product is CASSPRTSTYEQYF. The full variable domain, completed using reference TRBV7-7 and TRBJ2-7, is GAGVSQSPRYKVTKRGQDVTLRCDPISSHATLYWYQQALGQGPEFLTYFNYEAQPDKSGLPSDRFSAERPEGSISTLTIQRTEQRDSAMYRCASSPRTSTYEQYFGPGTRLTVT.

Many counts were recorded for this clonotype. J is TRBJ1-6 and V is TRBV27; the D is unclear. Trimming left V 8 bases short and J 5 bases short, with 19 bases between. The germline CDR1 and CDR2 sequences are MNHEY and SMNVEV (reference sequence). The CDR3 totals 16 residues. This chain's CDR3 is CASFRARAVNNSPLHF. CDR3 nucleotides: TGTGCCAGCTTCCGGGCGAGGGCGGTCAATAATTCACCCCTCCACTTT.

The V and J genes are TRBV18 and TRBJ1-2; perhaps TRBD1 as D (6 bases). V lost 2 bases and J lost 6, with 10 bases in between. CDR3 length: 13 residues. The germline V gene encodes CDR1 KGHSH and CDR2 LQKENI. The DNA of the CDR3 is TGTGCCAGCTCACCAGCGGAGGGGGATGGCTACACCTTC. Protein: CASSPAEGDGYTF.

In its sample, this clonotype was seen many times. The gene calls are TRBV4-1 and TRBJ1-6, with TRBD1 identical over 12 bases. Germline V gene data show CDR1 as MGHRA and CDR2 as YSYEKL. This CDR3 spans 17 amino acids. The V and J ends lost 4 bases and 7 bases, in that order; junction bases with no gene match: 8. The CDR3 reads CASSPRDRGLSNSPLHF. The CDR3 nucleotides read TGCGCCAGCAGCCCTCGGGACAGGGGGCTCTCGAATTCACCCCTCCACTTT.

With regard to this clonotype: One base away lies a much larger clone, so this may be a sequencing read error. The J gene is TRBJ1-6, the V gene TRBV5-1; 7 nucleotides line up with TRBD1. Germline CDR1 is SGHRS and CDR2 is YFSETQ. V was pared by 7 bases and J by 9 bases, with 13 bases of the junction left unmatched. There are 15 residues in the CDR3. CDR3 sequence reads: CASGQQGMSGSPLHF. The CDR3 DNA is TGCGCCAGCGGCCAACAGGGGATGTCGGGTTCACCCCTCCACTTT.

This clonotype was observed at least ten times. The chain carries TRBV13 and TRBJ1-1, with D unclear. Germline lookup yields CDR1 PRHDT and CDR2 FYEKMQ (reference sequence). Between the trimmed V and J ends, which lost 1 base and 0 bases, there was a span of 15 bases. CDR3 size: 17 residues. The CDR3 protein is CASSLVFREHVNTEAFF. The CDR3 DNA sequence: TGTGCCAGCAGCTTAGTGTTTAGGGAACATGTGAACACTGAAGCTTTCTTT. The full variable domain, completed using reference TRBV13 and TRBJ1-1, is AAGVIQSPRHLIKEKRETATLKCYPIPRHDTVYWYQQGPGQDPQFLISFYEKMQSDKGSIPDRFSAQQFSDYHSELNMSSLELGDSALYFCASSLVFREHVNTEAFFGQGTRLTVV.